Shown below are 17 T cell receptor beta chains from a single sample sequenced in a study of blood T cell repertoires in COVID-19. Here immunoSEQ multiplex PCR was the method, and the copy in TCRdb shows in-frame clones only, minus some. The data contain about 41,000 clones, 70% to 90% of them singletons. Sequenced input: peripheral blood. All receptors derive from a man aged 55-75 years with acute or convalescent COVID-19.

The chain uses TRBV19 and TRBJ1-1; D unclear. Germline V lookup: CDR1 LNHDA, CDR2 SQIVND (reference sequence). The CDR3 loop spans 17 amino acids. The V end was cut by 6 bases, the J end by 1 base, with 21 bases between. The CDR3 reads CASSAGEVRPPNTEAFF. For the CDR3, the DNA is TGTGCCAGTAGCGCCGGGGAGGTCCGGCCCCCGAACACTGAAGCTTTCTTT.

The CDR3 DNA is TGTGCCAGCAGGCCCCCGACTAGCGGGGGGCGGGTAGATGAGCAGTTCTTC. It specifies CASRPPTSGGRVDEQFF. The V and J genes are TRBV25-1 and TRBJ2-1; TRBD2 aligns across 13 bases. V gave up 6 bases and J gave up 8 bases; unmatched junction bases: 13. The CDR3 extends over 17 amino acids. Germline V gene sequence: CDR1 MGHDK, CDR2 SYGVNS.

The chain recombines TRBV6-6 with TRBJ1-2, with TRBD1 identical over 7 bases. The CDR3 extends over 13 amino acids. V shed 6 bases and J 8 bases; nucleotides not matched to a gene: 9. CDR1 MNHNY and CDR2 SVGAGI come from the germline V gene (reference sequence). CDR3 in DNA: TGTGCCAGCAGAGAACACCAGGGGGTAGGCTACACCTTC. Residues: CASREHQGVGYTF.

The chain combines TRBV6-2 or TRBV6-3 with TRBJ2-3, with TRBD2 matching over 7 bases. Trimming took 6 bases from V and 0 from J; bases not matched to a gene: 6. The CDR3 extends over 15 amino acids. Germline CDR1 MNHEY, CDR2 SVGEGT. The CDR3 reads CASSPGTTSTDTQYF. CDR3 DNA sequence: TGTGCCAGCAGCCCCGGGACTACTAGCACAGATACGCAGTATTTT.

This sequence joins TRBV6-5 and TRBJ1-5; D might be TRBD1 (5 bases). Trimming stripped 4 bases from V and 0 bases from J, with 13 bases between. The germline V gene encodes CDR1 MNHEY and CDR2 SVGAGI. This CDR3 contains 16 residues. The CDR3 reads CASSSQGLNSNQPQHF. CDR3 coding DNA: TGTGCCAGCAGTTCTCAGGGCCTTAATAGCAATCAGCCCCAGCATTTT.

The chain links TRBV11-2 to TRBJ1-4, with TRBD1 as a possible D gene (5 bases). Looked up from germline, CDR1 is SGHAT and CDR2 is FQNNGV. The CDR3 consists of 16 residues. V was pared by 2 bases and J by 7 bases, with 17 bases between. The CDR3 here is CASSLLYGQGGEKLFF. The CDR3 DNA reads as TGTGCCAGCAGCTTACTATACGGGCAGGGCGGTGAAAAACTGTTTTTT.

This clone was observed a handful of times. The chain employs TRBV7-2 and TRBJ1-3; a weak D match, TRBD1 (6 bases). The CDR3 runs 14 residues. V was clipped by 5 bases and J by 4 bases, with 12 bases between them. CDR1 and CDR2 from the germline V gene are SGHTA and FQGNSA. CDR3 nucleotide sequence: TGTGCCAGCAGCGACCGCAGGGGAGGAAACACCATATATTTT. It codes for CASSDRRGGNTIYF.

DNA for the CDR3: TGTGCCAGCAGCAGGGGGGGCTCGAGCGAGCAGTACTTC. It is translated as CASSRGGSSEQYF. This rearrangement joins TRBV5-6 to TRBJ2-7; D might be TRBD2 (7 bases). V lost 4 bases and J 6 bases, leaving 14 bases between the germline ends. The CDR3 totals 13 residues. Germline V gene sequence: CDR1 SGHDT, CDR2 YYEEEE.

The CDR3 DNA reads as TGTGCCAGCTCACCACTCACAGGACGATCGAACACTGAAGCTTTCTTT. Translation gives CASSPLTGRSNTEAFF. The chain couples TRBV18 to TRBJ1-1; D might be TRBD1 (5 bases). Deletions cut 1 base from V and 1 base from J, with 13 bases between. Germline CDR1 and CDR2: KGHSH and LQKENI. The CDR3 contains 16 residues.

V gene TRBV2 combines with J gene TRBJ2-6; D possibly corresponds to TRBD2 (5 bases). Deletions cut 3 bases from V and 2 bases from J, with 5 bases between. The CDR3 loop spans 14 amino acids. Per the germline V gene, CDR1 is SNHLY and CDR2 is FYNNEI. The CDR3 nucleotides are TGTGCCAGCAGTGACGGGGCTGGGGCCAACGTCCTGACTTTC. Translation: CASSDGAGANVLTF.

This clone was seen only once. The DNA for the CDR3 is TGTGCCAGCAGTGGGGGGGGCAATGAGCAGTTCTTC. Translated, it gives CASSGGGNEQFF. The chain couples TRBV6-2 or TRBV6-3 to TRBJ2-1, with 7 positions matching TRBD2. The CDR3 extends over 12 amino acids. After removal of 5 bases from V and 6 bases from J, the junction contained 1 base not matched to a gene. Germline CDR1 and CDR2: MNHEY and SVGEGT.

V is TRBV6-2 or TRBV6-3 and J is TRBJ2-3; TRBD2 agrees at 8 bases. The CDR3 has 17 amino acids. Germline V gene data show CDR1 as MNHEY and CDR2 as SVGEGT. Germline trimming cut 2 bases from V and 4 bases from J; bases unmatched to any gene: 11. CDR3 loop: CASSYPRWVAGPDTQYF. The CDR3 DNA reads TGTGCCAGCAGTTACCCCAGGTGGGTAGCGGGGCCAGATACGCAGTATTTT.

The V gene is TRBV5-4, the J gene TRBJ2-1; D is perhaps TRBD2 (6 bases). The length of the CDR3 is 14 residues. Trimming removed 0 bases at V and 8 bases at J, with 12 bases between. CDR1 SGHNT and CDR2 YYREEE come from the germline V gene (reference sequence). This chain's CDR3 is CASSLDRGGDEQFF. CDR3 nucleotides: TGTGCCAGCAGCTTGGATAGGGGAGGCGATGAGCAGTTCTTC.

This sequence joins TRBV29-1 and TRBJ1-1, with no clear D. V shed 7 bases and J shed 1 base, with 10 bases lying between them. The CDR3 consists of 12 residues. CDR1 and CDR2 from the germline V gene are SQVTM and ANQGSEA. CDR3 loop: CSAFVGNTEAFF. CDR3 coding DNA: TGCAGCGCCTTTGTCGGGAACACTGAAGCTTTCTTT.

The chain combines TRBV10-3 with TRBJ1-4; tentatively, D is TRBD1 (5 bases). CDR1 and CDR2 from the germline V gene are ENHRY and SYGVKD. This CDR3 is 13 amino acids long. V lost 10 bases and J lost 8, with 17 bases in between. The CDR3 DNA reads as TGTGCCACACAAGGCCGGGGGGAAGAAAAACTGTTTTTT. This encodes CATQGRGEEKLFF.

V is TRBV5-4 and J is TRBJ1-2; 9 nucleotides line up with TRBD1. V was pared by 2 bases and J by 7 bases, with 6 bases of the junction left unmatched. Germline V CDR1 and CDR2: SGHNT, YYREEE (reference sequence). CDR3 length: 14 amino acids. CDR3 sequence reads: CASSLRDRAFGYTF. The CDR3 coding sequence is TGTGCCAGCAGCTTAAGGGACAGGGCCTTTGGCTACACCTTC. Combining the CDR3 with reference TRBV5-4 and TRBJ1-2 gives the whole variable domain ETGVTQSPTHLIKTRGQQVTLRCSSQSGHNTVSWYQQALGQGPQFIFQYYREEENGRGNFPPRFSGLQFPNYSSELNVNALELDDSALYLCASSLRDRAFGYTFGSGTRLTVV.

The chain recombines TRBV5-5 with TRBJ1-2; a possible D gene is TRBD1 (5 bases). The CDR3 sequence is 14 residues long. The germline V gene encodes CDR1 SGHKS and CDR2 YYEKEE (reference sequence). The germline V and J ends were trimmed by 7 bases and 1 base, with 14 bases remaining between them. In DNA form, the CDR3 reads TGTGCCAGCGCGAGCCGGGGGTTTAACTATGGCTACACCTTC. As protein: CASASRGFNYGYTF.